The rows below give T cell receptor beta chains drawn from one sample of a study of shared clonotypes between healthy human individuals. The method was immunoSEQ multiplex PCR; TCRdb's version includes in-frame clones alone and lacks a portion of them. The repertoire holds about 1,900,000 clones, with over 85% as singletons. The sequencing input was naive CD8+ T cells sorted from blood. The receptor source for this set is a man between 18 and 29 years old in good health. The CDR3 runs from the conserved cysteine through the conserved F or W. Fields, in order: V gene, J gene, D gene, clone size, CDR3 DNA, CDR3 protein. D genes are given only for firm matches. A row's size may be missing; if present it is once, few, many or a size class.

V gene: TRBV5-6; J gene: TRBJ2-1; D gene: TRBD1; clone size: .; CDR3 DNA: TGTGCCAGCAGCTCCGGGACAGACAATGAGCAGTTCTTC; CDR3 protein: CASSSGTDNEQFF
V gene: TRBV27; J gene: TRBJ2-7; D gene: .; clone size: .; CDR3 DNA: TGTGCCAGCAGTTTATCGAAGAGTTACGAGCAGTACTTC; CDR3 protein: CASSLSKSYEQYF
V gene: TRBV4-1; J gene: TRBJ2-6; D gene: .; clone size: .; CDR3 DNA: TGCGCCAGCAACGAGGAGTCTGGGGCCAACGTCCTGACTTTC; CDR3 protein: CASNEESGANVLTF
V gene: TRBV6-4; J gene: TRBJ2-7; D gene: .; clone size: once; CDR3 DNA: TGTGCCAGCAGTGGAAACGGGATGAATATATACGAGCAGTACTTC; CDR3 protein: CASSGNGMNIYEQYF
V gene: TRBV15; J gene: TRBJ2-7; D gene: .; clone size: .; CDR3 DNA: TGTGCCACCAGCAGAGATCCCCTCGCGGTGAGTGGACACGAGCAGTACTTC; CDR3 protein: CATSRDPLAVSGHEQYF
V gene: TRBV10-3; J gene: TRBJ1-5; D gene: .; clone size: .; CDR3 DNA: TGTGCCATCAGTGAGTCCTGGGATAATCAGCCCCAGCATTTT; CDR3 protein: CAISESWDNQPQHF
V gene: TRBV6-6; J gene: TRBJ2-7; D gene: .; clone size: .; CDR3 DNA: TGTGCCAGCAGTTACGTCGGGGACAAGTCCTACGAGCAGTACTTC; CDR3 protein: CASSYVGDKSYEQYF
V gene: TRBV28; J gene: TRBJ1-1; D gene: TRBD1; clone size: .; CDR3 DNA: TGTGCCAGCAGTCCCCCGGGACAGGGGATTGCGGCTTTCTTT; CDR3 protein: CASSPPGQGIAAFF
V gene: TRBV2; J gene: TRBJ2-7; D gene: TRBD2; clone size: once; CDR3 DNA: TGTGCCAGCAGGGGGGGGAGAAGCGGACTCTCCTACGAGCAGTACTTC; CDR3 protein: CASRGGRSGLSYEQYF
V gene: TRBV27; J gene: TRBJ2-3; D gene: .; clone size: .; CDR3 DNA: TGTGCCAGCAGTTGGAACTCCCTGGGAGAGCAGTATTTT; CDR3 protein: CASSWNSLGEQYF
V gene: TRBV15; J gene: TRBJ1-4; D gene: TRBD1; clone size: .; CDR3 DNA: TGTGCCACGAAAAACCGGGACAGTACCCCGTCGGGTGAAAAACTGTTTTTT; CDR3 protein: CATKNRDSTPSGEKLFF
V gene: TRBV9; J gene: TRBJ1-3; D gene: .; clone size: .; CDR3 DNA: TGTGCCAGCAGCGTAGATTGGGCTATCTCTGGAAACACCATATATTTT; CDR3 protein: CASSVDWAISGNTIYF
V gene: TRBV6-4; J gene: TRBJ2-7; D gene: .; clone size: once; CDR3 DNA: TGTGCCAGCAGTGACCCCGGCACCTACGAGCAGTACTTC; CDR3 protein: CASSDPGTYEQYF
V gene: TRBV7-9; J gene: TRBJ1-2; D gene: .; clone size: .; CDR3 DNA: TGTGCCAGCAGCCCTTGGCTAGGGAATGGCTACACCTTC; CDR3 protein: CASSPWLGNGYTF
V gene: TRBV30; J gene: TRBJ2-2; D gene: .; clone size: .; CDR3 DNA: TGTGCCTGGAGTGTGGTAACAGCGGGCACCGGGGAGCTGTTTTTT; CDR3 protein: CAWSVVTAGTGELFF
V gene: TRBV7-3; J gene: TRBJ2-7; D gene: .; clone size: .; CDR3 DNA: TGTGCCAGCAGCTTAATAGGGCGGTTCTATAACGAGCAGTACTTC; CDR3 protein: CASSLIGRFYNEQYF
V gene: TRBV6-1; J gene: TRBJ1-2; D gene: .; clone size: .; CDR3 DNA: TGTGCCAGCCAGTCCGTAGGGGGCTATGGCTACACCTTC; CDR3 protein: CASQSVGGYGYTF
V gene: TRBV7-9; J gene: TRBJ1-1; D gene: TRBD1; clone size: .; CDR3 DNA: TGTGCCAGCAGCCCGGGACAGGGAAGAGACGGTGAAGCTTTCTTT; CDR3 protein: CASSPGQGRDGEAFF
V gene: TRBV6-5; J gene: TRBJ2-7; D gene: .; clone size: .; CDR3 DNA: TGTGCCAGCAGTTACTCATCTAGGGCCGCCTACGAGCAGTACTTC; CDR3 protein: CASSYSSRAAYEQYF
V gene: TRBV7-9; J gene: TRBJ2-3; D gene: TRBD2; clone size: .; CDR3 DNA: TGTGCCAGCAGCTTAGCCAGCGGGGGGGCGACAGATACGCAGTATTTT; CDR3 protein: CASSLASGGATDTQYF
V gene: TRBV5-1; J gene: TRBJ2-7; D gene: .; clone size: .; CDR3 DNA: TGCGCCAGCAGCAGAACAGGGTCCGACGAGCAGTACTTC; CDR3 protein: CASSRTGSDEQYF
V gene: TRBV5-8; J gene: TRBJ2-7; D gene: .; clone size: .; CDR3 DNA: TGTGCCAGCAGCTTGGGAACCGGGCACGAGCAGTACTTC; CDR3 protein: CASSLGTGHEQYF
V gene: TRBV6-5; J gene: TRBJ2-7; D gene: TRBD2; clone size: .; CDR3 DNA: TGTGCCAGCAGTTACTTAGCGGGGGGCGACGAGCAGTACTTC; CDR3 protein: CASSYLAGGDEQYF
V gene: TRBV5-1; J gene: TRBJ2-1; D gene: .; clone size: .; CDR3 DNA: TGCGCCAGCACCGTAGACCACACACCCTACAATGAGCAGTTCTTC; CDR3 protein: CASTVDHTPYNEQFF
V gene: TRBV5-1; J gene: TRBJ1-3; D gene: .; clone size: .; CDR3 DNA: TGCGCCAGCAGCTTGGCCGAGGTCCCCCAACTCTCTGGAAACACCATATATTTT; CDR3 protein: CASSLAEVPQLSGNTIYF
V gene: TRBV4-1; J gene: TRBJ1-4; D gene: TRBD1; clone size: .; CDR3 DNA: TGCGCCAGCAGCCAAGCAACAGGGGGCCCGCTCGCAACTAATGAAAAACTGTTTTTT; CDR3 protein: CASSQATGGPLATNEKLFF
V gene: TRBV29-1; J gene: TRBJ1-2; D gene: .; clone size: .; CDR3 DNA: TGCAGCGTTGAAGATCAATATGGCTACACCTTC; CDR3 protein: CSVEDQYGYTF
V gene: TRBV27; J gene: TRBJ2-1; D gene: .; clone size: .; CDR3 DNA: TGTGCCAGCAGAAGCTACTACCCGCCTGAGCAGTTCTTC; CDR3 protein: CASRSYYPPEQFF
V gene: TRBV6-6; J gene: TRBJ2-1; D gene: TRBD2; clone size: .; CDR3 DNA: TGTGCCAGCAGCCAGGTAGCGGGAGGGGTCTACAATGAGCAGTTCTTC; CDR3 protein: CASSQVAGGVYNEQFF
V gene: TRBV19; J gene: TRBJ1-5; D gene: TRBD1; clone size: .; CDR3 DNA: TGTGCCAGTACAAGACAGGGGGACCTGTCTCAGCCCCAGCATTTT; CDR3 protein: CASTRQGDLSQPQHF
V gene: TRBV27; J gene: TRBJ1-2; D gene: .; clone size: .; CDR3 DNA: TGTGCCAGCAGTTTATCTACAGGGTTCCTCCTCACCTTC; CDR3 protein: CASSLSTGFLLTF
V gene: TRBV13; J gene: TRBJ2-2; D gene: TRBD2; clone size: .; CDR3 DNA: TGTGCCAGCAGCTTACATAGCGGGGGGTTCGCCGGGGAGCTGTTTTTT; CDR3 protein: CASSLHSGGFAGELFF
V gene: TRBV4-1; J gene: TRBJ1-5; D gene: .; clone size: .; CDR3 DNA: TGCGCCAGCAGCCAAGAAAAGCTACCCAATCAGCCCCAGCATTTT; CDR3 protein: CASSQEKLPNQPQHF